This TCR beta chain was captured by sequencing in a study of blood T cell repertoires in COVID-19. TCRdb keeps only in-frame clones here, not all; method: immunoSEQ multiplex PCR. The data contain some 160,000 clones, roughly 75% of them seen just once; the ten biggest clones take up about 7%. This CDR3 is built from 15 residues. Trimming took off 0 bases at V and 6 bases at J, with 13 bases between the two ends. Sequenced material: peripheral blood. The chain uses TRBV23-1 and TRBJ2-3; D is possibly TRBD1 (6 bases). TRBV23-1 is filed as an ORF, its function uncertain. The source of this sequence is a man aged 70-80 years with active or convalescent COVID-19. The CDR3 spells CASSQSGTISDTQYF. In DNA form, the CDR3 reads TGCGCCAGCAGTCAATCGGGGACAATCAGCGATACGCAGTATTTT.